This entry features one TCR beta chain sequence. Around 9.8 ml fresh peripheral blood yielded the PBMCs. The sample is drawn from a study of T cells in Graves' hyperthyroidism and ophthalmopathy. Amplified TCR beta CDR3 regions came from RNA transcripts. Primed by the HTBI set, a first-round RT-PCR was run on the TCR CDR3. TCRdb independently ran MiXCR on the multiplex PCR reads; one entry per CDR3 protein. This repertoire shows 360,000 or so distinct CDR3 sequences, approximately 19% found once; its top ten account for 3% to 4%. The source of this sequence is a woman aged 18 to 35 with Graves' hyperthyroidism. What was sequenced was blood.

The CDR3 here is CASNDRGSHPNTEAFF. Here the CDR3 DNA reads TGTGCCAGCAACGACAGGGGGTCCCACCCGAACACTGAAGCTTTCTTT. The V gene is TRBV12-3 or TRBV12-4, the J gene TRBJ1-1, with TRBD1 matching over 9 bases. V shed 7 bases and J 1 base; nucleotides not matched to a gene: 10. This CDR3 has 16 amino acids.